This T cell receptor (beta chain) was sequenced during a study of cytomegalovirus exposure and HLA in healthy donors. The study, taken as a whole, reports: Segments of the TCR beta V type were, in most cases, productive about 87% or about 30% of the time in an earlier analysis. Rarity marked most TCR sequences, yet some public TCRs occurred in many donors. Association of a missense DCLRE1C variant with TCR beta V- and J-gene trimming was reported in a later analysis. Sequencing probably produced one cluster of sequence variants that were highly shared.

A multiplex PCR was run with 60 Vbeta primers and 13 Jbeta primers. Some clones are missing from TCRdb's copy, which holds only in-frame ones; the method was immunoSEQ multiplex PCR. This table has over 110,000 clones, roughly four fifths appearing once. As concerns this clone: The antigen remains undetermined.

The J segment lost 1 base and the V segment lost 6 bases, leaving 18 bases of the junction unmatched. Germline loops: CDR1 LNHDA, CDR2 SQIVND (reference sequence). This CDR3 contains 18 residues. Sequencing was carried out using PBMCs. The chain uses TRBV19 and TRBJ2-7, with TRBD2 matching over 7 bases. The receptor was derived from a woman between 55 and 75 years old in good health and CMV-seropositive. The CDR3 sequence is CASSLRERGKGPSYEQYF. CDR3 DNA: TGTGCCAGTAGCCTAAGGGAGCGGGGAAAGGGGCCTTCCTACGAGCAGTACTTC.